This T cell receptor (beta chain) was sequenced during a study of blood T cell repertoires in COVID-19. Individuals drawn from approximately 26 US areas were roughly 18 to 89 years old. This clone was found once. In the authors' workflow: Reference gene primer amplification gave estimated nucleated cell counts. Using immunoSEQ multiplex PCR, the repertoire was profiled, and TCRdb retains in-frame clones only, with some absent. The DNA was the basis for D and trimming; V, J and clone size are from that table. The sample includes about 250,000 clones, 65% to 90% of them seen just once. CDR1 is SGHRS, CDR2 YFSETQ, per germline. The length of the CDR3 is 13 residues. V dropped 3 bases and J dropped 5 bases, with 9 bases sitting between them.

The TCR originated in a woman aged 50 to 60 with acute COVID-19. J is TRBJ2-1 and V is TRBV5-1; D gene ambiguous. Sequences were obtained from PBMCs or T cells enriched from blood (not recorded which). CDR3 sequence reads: CASSSLLDNEQFF. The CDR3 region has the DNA TGCGCCAGCAGCTCCCTTCTCGACAATGAGCAGTTCTTC.